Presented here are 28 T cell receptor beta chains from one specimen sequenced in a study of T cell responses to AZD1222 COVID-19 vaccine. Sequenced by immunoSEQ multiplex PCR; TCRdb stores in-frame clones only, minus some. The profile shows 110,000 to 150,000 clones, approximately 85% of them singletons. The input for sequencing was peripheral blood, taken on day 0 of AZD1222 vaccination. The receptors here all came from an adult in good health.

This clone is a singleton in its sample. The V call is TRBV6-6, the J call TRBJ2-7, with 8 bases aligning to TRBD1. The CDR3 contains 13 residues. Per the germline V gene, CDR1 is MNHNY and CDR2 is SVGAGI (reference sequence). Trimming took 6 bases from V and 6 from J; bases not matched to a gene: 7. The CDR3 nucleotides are TGTGCCAGCAGCCCCCGACAGGGGCGCGAGCAGTACTTC. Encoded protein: CASSPRQGREQYF.

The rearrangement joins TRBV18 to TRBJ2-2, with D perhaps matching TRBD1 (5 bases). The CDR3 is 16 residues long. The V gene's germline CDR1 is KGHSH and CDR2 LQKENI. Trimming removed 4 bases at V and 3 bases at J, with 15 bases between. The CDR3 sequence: CASSQTNQGYTGELFF. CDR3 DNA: TGTGCCAGCTCACAAACGAACCAGGGATACACCGGGGAGCTGTTTTTT.

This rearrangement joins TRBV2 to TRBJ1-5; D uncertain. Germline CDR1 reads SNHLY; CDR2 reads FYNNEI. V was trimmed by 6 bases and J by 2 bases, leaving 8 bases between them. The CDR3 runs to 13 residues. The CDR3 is CASRQQGNQPQHF. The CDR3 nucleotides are TGTGCCAGCAGGCAGCAGGGCAATCAGCCCCAGCATTTT.

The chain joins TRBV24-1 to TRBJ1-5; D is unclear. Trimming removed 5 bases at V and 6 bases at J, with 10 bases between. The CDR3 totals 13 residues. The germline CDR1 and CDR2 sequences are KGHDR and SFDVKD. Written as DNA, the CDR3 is TGTGCCACCAGTGGAGGGTACGGTCAGCCCCAGCATTTT. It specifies CATSGGYGQPQHF.

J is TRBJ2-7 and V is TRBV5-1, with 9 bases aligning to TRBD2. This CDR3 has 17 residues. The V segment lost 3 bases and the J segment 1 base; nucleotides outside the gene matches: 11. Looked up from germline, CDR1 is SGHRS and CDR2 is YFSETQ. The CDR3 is CASSSVGAGGLSYEQYF. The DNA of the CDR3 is TGCGCCAGCAGCTCAGTAGGAGCGGGAGGTTTATCCTACGAGCAGTACTTC.

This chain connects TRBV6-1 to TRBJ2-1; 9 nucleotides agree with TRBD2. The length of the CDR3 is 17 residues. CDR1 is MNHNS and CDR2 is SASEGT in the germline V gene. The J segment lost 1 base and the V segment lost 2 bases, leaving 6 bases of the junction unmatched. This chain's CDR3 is CASSEPLAGESYNEQFF. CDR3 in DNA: TGTGCCAGCAGTGAACCCTTAGCGGGGGAGTCCTACAATGAGCAGTTCTTC.

In nucleotides, the CDR3 is TGTGCCAGCAGCTTGCGGCAGTCCTACAATGAGCAGTTCTTC. Protein product: CASSLRQSYNEQFF. This chain joins TRBV5-8 and TRBJ2-1; D uncertain. The germline CDR1 and CDR2 sequences are SGHTS and YDEGEE. V was cut by 1 base and J by 1 base, with 6 bases left in between. The CDR3 is 14 residues long. The full variable domain, in which reference TRBV5-8 and TRBJ2-1 provide the parts outside the CDR3, is EAGVTQSPTHLIKTRGQQATLRCSPISGHTSVYWYQQALGLGLQFLLWYDEGEERNRGNFPPRFSGRQFPNYSSELNVNALELEDSALYLCASSLRQSYNEQFFGPGTRLTVL.

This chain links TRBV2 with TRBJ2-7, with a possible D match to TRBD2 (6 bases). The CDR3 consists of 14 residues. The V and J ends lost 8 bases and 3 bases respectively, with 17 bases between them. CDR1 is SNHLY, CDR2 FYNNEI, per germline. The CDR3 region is CASGLSIGGYEQYF. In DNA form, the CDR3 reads TGTGCCAGCGGCCTCAGTATCGGGGGCTACGAGCAGTACTTC.

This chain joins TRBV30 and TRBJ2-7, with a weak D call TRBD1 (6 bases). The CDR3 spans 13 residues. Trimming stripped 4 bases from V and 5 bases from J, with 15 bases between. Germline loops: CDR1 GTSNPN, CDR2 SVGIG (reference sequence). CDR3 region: CAWNLQGGHEQYF. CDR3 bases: TGTGCCTGGAACCTACAGGGCGGCCACGAGCAGTACTTC.

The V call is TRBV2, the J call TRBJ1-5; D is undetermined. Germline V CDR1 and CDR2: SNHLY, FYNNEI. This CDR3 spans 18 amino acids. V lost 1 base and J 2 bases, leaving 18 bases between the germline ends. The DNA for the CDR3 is TGTGCCAGCAGTGAAGGTATTGGAAGGGCGCGGGGCAATCAGCCCCAGCATTTT. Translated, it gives CASSEGIGRARGNQPQHF. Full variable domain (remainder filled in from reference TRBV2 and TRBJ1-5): EPEVTQTPSHQVTQMGQEVILRCVPISNHLYFYWYRQILGQKVEFLVSFYNNEISEKSEIFDDQFSVERPDGSNFTLKIRSTKLEDSAMYFCASSEGIGRARGNQPQHFGDGTRLSIL.

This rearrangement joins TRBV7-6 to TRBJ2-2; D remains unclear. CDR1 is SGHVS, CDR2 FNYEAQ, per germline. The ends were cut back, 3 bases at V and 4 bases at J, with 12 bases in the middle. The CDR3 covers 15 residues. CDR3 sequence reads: CASSFFEVATGELFF. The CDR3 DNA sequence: TGTGCCAGCAGCTTTTTCGAAGTCGCCACCGGGGAGCTGTTTTTT.

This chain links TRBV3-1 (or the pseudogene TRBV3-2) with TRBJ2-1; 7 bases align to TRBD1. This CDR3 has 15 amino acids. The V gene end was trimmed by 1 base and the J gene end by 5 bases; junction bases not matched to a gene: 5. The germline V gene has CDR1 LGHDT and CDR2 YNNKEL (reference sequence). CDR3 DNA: TGTGCCAGCAGCCAAGGACAGGGTTCGAACAATGAGCAGTTCTTC. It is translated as CASSQGQGSNNEQFF.

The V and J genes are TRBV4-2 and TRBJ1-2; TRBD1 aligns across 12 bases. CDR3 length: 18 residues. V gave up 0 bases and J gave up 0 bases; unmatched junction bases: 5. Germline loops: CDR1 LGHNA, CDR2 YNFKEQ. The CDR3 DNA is TGTGCCAGCAGCCAAGATTGGGGACAGGGGGCATCTAACTATGGCTACACCTTC. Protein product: CASSQDWGQGASNYGYTF.

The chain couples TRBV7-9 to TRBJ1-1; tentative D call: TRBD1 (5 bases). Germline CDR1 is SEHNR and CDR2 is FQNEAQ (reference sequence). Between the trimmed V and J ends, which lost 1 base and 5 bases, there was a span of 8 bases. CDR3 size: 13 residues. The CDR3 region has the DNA TGTGCCAGCAGCTTAGATGGGGGTACTGAAGCTTTCTTT. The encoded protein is CASSLDGGTEAFF.

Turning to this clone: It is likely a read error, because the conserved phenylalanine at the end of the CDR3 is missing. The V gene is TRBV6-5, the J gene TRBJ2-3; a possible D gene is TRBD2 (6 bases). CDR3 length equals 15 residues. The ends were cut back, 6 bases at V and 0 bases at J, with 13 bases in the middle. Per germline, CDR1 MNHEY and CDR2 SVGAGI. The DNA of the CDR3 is TGTGCCAGCAGCCCCGGGGACTTCAGCACAGATACGCAGTATCTT. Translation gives CASSPGDFSTDTQYL.

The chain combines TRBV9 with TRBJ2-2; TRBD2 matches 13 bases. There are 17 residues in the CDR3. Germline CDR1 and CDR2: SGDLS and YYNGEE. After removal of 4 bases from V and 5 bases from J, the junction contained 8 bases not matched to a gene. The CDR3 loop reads CASSRGTSGILTGELFF. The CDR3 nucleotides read TGTGCCAGCAGCCGAGGGACTAGCGGGATTCTTACCGGGGAGCTGTTTTTT.

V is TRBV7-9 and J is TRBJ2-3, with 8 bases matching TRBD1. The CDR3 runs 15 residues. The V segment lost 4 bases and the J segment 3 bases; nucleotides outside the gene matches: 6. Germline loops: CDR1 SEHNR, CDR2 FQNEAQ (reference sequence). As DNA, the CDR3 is TGTGCCAGCAGCTCTACAGGGGGTTGGACAGATACGCAGTATTTT. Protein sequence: CASSSTGGWTDTQYF.

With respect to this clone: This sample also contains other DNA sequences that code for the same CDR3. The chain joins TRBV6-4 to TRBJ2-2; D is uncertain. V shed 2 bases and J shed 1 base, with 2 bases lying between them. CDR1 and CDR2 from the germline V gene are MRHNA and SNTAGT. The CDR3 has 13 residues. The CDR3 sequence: CASSDRNTGELFF. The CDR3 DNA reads TGTGCCAGCAGTGACCGGAACACCGGGGAGCTGTTTTTT.

The CDR3 is CASSYDRDGSPLHF. The CDR3 nucleotides are TGTGCCAGCAGTTACGACAGGGATGGGTCACCCCTCCACTTT. The rearrangement links TRBV6-6 to TRBJ1-6, with TRBD1 matching 7 bases. Per germline, CDR1 MNHNY and CDR2 SVGAGI (reference sequence). The CDR3 loop spans 14 amino acids. With 2 bases clipped from V and 10 bases from J, the junction kept 5 bases outside the gene matches.

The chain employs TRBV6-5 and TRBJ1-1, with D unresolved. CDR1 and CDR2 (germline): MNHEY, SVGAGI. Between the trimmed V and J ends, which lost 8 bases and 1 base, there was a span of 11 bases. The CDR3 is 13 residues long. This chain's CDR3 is CASVKRGNTEAFF. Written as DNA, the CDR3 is TGTGCCAGCGTGAAGCGGGGGAACACTGAAGCTTTCTTT.

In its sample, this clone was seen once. The CDR3 nucleotides read TGCAGTTCGAGCGTGGGCTACCCGGGCGGGGTATACAATGAGCAGTTCTTC. It codes for CSSSVGYPGGVYNEQFF. The rearrangement links TRBV29-1 to TRBJ2-1; maybe TRBD2 (6 bases). The CDR3 runs to 17 residues. Germline CDR1 reads SQVTM; CDR2 reads ANQGSEA.

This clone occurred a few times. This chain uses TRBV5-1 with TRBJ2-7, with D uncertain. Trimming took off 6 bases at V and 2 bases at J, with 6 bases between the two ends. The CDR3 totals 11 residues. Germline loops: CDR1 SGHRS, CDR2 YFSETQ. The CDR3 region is CASTNTYEQYF. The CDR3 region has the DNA TGCGCCAGCACCAACACCTACGAGCAGTACTTC.

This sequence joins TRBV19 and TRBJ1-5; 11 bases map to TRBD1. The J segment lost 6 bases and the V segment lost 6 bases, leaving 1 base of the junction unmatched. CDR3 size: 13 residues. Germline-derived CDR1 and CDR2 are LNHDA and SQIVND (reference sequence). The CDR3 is CASSGTGGQPQHF. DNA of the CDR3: TGTGCCAGTAGCGGGACAGGGGGTCAGCCCCAGCATTTT.

The chain's CDR3 is CASSYSSRPNEKLFF. CDR3 DNA sequence: TGTGCCAGCAGTTACTCGAGCAGGCCCAATGAAAAACTGTTTTTT. The V and J genes are TRBV6-5 and TRBJ1-4; D unresolved. The CDR3 has 15 amino acids. Germline CDR1 is MNHEY and CDR2 is SVGAGI. Trimming stripped 0 bases from V and 5 bases from J, with 10 bases between.

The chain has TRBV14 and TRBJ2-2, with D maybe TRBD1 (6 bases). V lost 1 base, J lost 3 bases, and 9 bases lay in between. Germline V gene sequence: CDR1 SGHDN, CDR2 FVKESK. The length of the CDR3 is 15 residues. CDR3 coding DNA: TGTGCCAGCAGCCAAGGGTGGGGGCACACCGGGGAGCTGTTTTTT. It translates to CASSQGWGHTGELFF.

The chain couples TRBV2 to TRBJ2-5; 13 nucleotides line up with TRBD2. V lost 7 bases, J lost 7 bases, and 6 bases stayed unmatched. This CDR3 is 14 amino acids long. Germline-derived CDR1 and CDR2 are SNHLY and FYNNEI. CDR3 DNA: TGTGCCAGCATGGGGACTAGCGGGACAGGGACCCAGTACTTC. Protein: CASMGTSGTGTQYF.

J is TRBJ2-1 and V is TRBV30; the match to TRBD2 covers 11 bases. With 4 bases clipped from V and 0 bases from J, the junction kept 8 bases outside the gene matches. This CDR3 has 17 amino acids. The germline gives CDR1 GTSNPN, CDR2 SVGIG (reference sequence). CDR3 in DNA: TGTGCCTGGATGGGGACTAGCGGAAGGAGCTCCTACAATGAGCAGTTCTTC. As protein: CAWMGTSGRSSYNEQFF.

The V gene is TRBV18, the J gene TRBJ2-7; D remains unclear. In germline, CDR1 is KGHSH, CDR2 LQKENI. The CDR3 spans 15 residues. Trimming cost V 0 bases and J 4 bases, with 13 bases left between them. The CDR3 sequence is CASSPPSTYAYEQYF. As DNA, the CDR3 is TGTGCCAGCTCACCACCTTCCACTTACGCTTACGAGCAGTACTTC.